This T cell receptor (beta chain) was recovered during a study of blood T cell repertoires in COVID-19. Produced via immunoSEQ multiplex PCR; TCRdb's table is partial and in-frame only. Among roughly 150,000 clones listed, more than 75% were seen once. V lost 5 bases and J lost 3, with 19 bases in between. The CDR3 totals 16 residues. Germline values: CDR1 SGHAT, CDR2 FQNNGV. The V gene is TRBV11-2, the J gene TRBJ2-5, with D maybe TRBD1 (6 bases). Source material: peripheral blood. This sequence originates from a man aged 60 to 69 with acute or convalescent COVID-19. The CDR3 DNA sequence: TGTGCCAGCAGCCCACGAGCAGGGGTAGCTAAAGAGACCCAGTACTTC. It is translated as CASSPRAGVAKETQYF.